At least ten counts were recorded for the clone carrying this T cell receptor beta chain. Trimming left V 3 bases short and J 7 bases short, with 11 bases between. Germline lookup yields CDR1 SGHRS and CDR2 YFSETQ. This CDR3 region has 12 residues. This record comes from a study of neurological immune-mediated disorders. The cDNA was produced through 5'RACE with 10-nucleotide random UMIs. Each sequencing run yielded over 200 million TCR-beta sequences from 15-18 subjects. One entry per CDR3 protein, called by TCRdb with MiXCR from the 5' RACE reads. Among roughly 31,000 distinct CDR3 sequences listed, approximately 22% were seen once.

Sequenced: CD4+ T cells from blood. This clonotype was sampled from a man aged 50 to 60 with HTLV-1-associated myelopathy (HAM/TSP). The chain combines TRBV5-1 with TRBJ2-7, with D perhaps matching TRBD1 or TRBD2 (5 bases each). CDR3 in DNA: TGCGCCAGCAGCTGGGGGACGGGAGAGCAGTACTTC. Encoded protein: CASSWGTGEQYF. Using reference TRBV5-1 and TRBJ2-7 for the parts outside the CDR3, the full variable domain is KAGVTQTPRYLIKTRGQQVTLSCSPISGHRSVSWYQQTPGQGLQFLFEYFSETQRNKGNFPGRFSGRQFSNSRSEMNVSTLELGDSALYLCASSWGTGEQYFGPGTRLTVT.